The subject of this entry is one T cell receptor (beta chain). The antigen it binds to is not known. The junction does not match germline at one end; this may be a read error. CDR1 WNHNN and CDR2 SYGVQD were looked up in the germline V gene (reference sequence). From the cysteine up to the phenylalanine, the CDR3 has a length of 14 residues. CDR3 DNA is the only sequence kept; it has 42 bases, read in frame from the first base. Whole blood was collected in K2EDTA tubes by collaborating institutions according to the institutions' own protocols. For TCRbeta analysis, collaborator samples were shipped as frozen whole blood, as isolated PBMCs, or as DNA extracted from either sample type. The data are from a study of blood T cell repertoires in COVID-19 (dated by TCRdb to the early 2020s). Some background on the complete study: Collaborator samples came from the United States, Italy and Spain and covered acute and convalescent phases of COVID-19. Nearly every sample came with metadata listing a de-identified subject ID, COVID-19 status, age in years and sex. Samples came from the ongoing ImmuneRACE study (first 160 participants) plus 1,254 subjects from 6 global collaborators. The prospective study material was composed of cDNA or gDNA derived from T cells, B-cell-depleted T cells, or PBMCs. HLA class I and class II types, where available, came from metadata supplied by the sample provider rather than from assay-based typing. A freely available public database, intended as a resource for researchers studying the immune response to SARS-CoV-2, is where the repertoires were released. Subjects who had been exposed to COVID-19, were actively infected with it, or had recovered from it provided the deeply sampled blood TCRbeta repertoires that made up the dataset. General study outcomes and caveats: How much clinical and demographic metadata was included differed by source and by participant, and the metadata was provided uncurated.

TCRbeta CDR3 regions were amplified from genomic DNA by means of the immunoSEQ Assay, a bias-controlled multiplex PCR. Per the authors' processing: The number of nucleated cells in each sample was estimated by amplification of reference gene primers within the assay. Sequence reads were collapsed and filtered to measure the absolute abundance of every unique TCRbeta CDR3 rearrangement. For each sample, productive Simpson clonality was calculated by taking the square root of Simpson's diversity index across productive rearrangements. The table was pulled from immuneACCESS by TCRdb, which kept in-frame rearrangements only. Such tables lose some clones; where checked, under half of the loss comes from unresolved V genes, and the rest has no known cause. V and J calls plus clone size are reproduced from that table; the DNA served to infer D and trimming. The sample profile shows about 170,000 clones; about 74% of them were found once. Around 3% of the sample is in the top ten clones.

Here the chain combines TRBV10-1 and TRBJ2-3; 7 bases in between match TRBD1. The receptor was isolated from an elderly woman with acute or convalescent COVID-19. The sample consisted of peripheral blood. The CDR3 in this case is CASSEGQSTDTQYF. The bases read TGCGCCAGCAGCGAGGGACAGAGCACGGATACGCAGTATTTT.